Below, one T cell receptor beta chain is given with its context. In its sample, this clone comes out as large (0.1 to 1%). Its specific antigen is unknown. Within one base of it there is no much larger clone, and no base qualities were kept. TCR beta CDR3 regions were sequenced from DNA using the immunoSEQ Assay. Per the authors' processing: T cell density was computed as TCR beta template counts normalized to usable DNA estimated by amplifying housekeeping genes. Richness was estimated using the preseqR package, with extrapolation to 400,000 templates for PBMC samples and to 120,000 templates for tissue samples. Clonality was defined as one minus Pielou's evenness. Differential abundance testing on productive amino-acid clonotypes, with a minimum total count of 5 and an alpha of 0.1, was used to identify tissue-enriched TCRs. Repertoire overlap between compartments was quantified with the Jaccard Index and Morisita Overlap Index. TCR beta CDR3s were clustered by GLIPH together with public tetramer-defined viral CDR3s, and at least three viral sequences plus V-gene enrichment were required for viral motifs. The source is immuneACCESS, and TCRdb retained only in-frame sequences with V and J called. Part of the clones is not carried over; for the studies checked, unresolved V genes explain less than half of this, and the remainder is unexplained. V and J calls and clone size are given by that table; D and trimming were obtained from the DNA. Here the sample has fewer than 400 clones; about a third occur a single time. The ten top clones hold more than 10% of the sample.

Two independent pathologists confirmed that the uninvolved adjacent lung, which was taken at least 2 cm from the tumor margin, was free of atypia. At diagnosis, peripheral blood, uninvolved tumor-adjacent lung and tumor were collected and were preserved as a mix of fresh-frozen and FFPE material. This record belongs to a study of T cells in localized non-small cell lung cancer (dated by TCRdb to 2020 to 2021). With regard to the full study: The study examined T cell repertoires in roughly 240 patients with early-stage NSCLC and compared tumors with uninvolved tumor-adjacent lungs. The cohort was made up of approximately 250 treatment-naive NSCLC patients whose localized lung tumors had been resected. Of the NSCLC patients, fewer than 150 were male and around 99 were female, and the mean age was approximately 64 years. The paper's findings and limits, for the study overall: Because the study design was exploratory, TCR variables were selected using unadjusted p-values without false-discovery rate correction. The highest T cell clonality was observed in uninvolved tumor-adjacent lung, where clonality exceeded that of tumor, suggesting that antigenic responses were more focused in uninvolved tumor-adjacent lung. Because multi-region tumor sequencing was not performed, intratumor heterogeneity could not be ruled out. Longer overall survival was associated with higher blood T cell density, whereas shorter survival was associated with higher adjacent-lung clonality. A median of about 50 of the top 100 tumor clones turned up in the paired uninvolved adjacent lung, and some 28 of those clones also ranked among the top 100 of that same adjacent lung.

Sequenced material: normal lung tissue next to the tumor, taken before any cancer treatment. The sequence derives from a male donor older than 55 with stage III lung adenocarcinoma.

CDR3 loop: CASSPTSGTQETQYF. The nucleotides are TGTGCCAGCAGCCCGACTAGCGGGACCCAAGAGACCCAGTACTTC. This chain joins TRBV11-3 to TRBJ2-5, with 11 middle bases fitting TRBD2. The CDR3, from cysteine to phenylalanine, totals 15 residues. Solely the CDR3 DNA is kept, with 45 bases framed from the first base. According to the germline V gene, CDR1 reads SGHNT and CDR2 reads YENEEA. V and J are trimmed by 5 bases and 1 base, and the gene matches miss 3 bases of the junction.